This TCR beta chain was documented in a study of T cells in Graves' hyperthyroidism and ophthalmopathy. Study-level results: Patients with ophthalmopathy were separated from those with stable hyperthyroidism by a 13 V-J model.

Comments on this clonotype: Its antigen is currently unknown. The junction does not match germline at one end; this may be a read error.

This CDR3 has 14 amino acids. Germline V gene sequence: CDR1 SQVTM, CDR2 ANQGSEA. TCR beta CDR3 regions were amplified from RNA transcripts. The primer set for the first-round RT-PCR of the TCR CDR3 was HTBI. MiXCR, run by TCRdb on the multiplex PCR reads, gives a single entry per CDR3 protein. The top ten hold under 8% of the sample, which has about 660,000 distinct CDR3 sequences, 45% seen once. Researchers barred patients who had uncontrolled infection, other autoimmune disease, pregnancy or lactation. V is TRBV29-1 and J is TRBJ1-2, with 10 positions matching TRBD1. The receptor was derived from an adult man with Graves' disease, either hyperthyroidism or ophthalmopathy (not recorded which). The sequenced sample was peripheral blood or thyroid tissue (not recorded which). The CDR3 region has the DNA TGCAGCGCTGGGACAGGGGCTCGGATGAATGGTTACACCTTC. It yields the protein CSAGTGARMNGYTF.